Given below is one T cell receptor (beta chain) in context. The target antigen is unknown. This entry is derived from a study of cytomegalovirus exposure and HLA in healthy donors. Study findings and constraints: Later on, an analysis showed TCR association rates differing by HLA locus, with DRB1 the most and HLA-C the fewest. Accurate HLA-A and HLA-B prediction from TCR beta sequences was reported for most subjects. Later analysis demonstrated an association between a missense DCLRE1C variant and TCR beta V- and J-gene trimming. Among the CMV-associated chains, a few were confirmed in vitro as specific for CMV antigens.

The V gene's germline CDR1 is SGDLS and CDR2 YYNGEE. This CDR3 comprises 15 residues. V lost 2 bases, J lost 4 bases, and 15 bases lay in between. Both 60 Vbeta primers and 13 Jbeta primers went into the PCR. Assay: immunoSEQ multiplex PCR; the TCRdb copy retains only in-frame clones and omits some. The table shows 180,000 or so clones, with 70% to 80% occurring only once. Sequences were obtained from PBMCs. The chain employs TRBV9 and TRBJ2-5, with D perhaps TRBD1 (6 bases). The sequence was collected from a man aged 18 to 29 in good health and CMV-seronegative. The DNA of the CDR3 is TGTGCCAGCAGCGTTAAGGACAGTCATAGAGAGACCCAGTACTTC. Encoded protein: CASSVKDSHRETQYF.